These 7 T cell receptor beta chains came from one sample sequenced in a study of blood T cell repertoires in COVID-19. The repertoire was sequenced with immunoSEQ multiplex PCR; TCRdb's copy has only in-frame clones and lacks some. The data show some 54,000 clones, with under 90% seen just once and roughly 10% held by the top ten. The sequenced sample was peripheral blood. The receptors originated from an elderly man with active or convalescent COVID-19.

The chain recombines TRBV10-3 with TRBJ1-5; 8 bases fit TRBD1. The CDR3 is made up of 15 amino acids. V shed 3 bases, J shed 7 bases, and the junction held 8 bases outside the gene matches. Germline assignment: CDR1 ENHRY and CDR2 SYGVKD. CDR3 in amino acids: CAISEADRGGQPQHF. The CDR3 coding sequence is TGTGCCATCAGTGAAGCCGACAGGGGAGGGCAGCCCCAGCATTTT.

The rearrangement uses TRBV5-1 and TRBJ1-4; maybe TRBD1 (6 bases). The CDR3 extends over 14 amino acids. Germline V gene data show CDR1 as SGHRS and CDR2 as YFSETQ. V shed 0 bases and J shed 4 bases, with 7 bases lying between them. The CDR3 nucleotides are TGCGCCAGCAGCTTGGGGACAGTTAATGAAAAACTGTTTTTT. Translation gives CASSLGTVNEKLFF.

V usage is TRBV7-2 and J usage is TRBJ1-4; D is perhaps TRBD1 (5 bases). CDR1 SGHTA and CDR2 FQGNSA come from the germline V gene. V lost 5 bases and J lost 2, with 15 bases in between. CDR3 size: 16 residues. The CDR3 spells CASSLSGGSTNEKLFF. The DNA for the CDR3 is TGTGCCAGCAGCCTCAGCGGGGGTTCCACTAATGAAAAACTGTTTTTT.

The genes are TRBV27 and TRBJ1-6; D uncertain. V was trimmed by 2 bases and J by 0 bases, leaving 5 bases between them. In germline, CDR1 is MNHEY, CDR2 SMNVEV (reference sequence). The CDR3 consists of 15 residues. CDR3 DNA sequence: TGTGCCAGCAGTTTAGCGAGCTCCTATAATTCACCCCTCCACTTT. Translated, it gives CASSLASSYNSPLHF.

V gene TRBV27 combines with J gene TRBJ1-4, with D hard to call. From germline, CDR1 is MNHEY and CDR2 SMNVEV (reference sequence). V was clipped by 2 bases and J by 3 bases, with 7 bases between them. The CDR3 is 14 residues long. CDR3: CASSLEESNEKLFF. The CDR3 nucleotides are TGTGCCAGCAGTTTAGAGGAGTCTAATGAAAAACTGTTTTTT.

The genes are TRBV11-2 and TRBJ1-5; D might be TRBD1 (5 bases). V lost 2 bases and J 4 bases, leaving 12 bases between the germline ends. This CDR3 has 15 residues. CDR1 and CDR2 (germline): SGHAT, FQNNGV. CDR3 amino acids: CASSLSGAANQPQHF. In DNA, the CDR3 is TGTGCCAGCAGCTTAAGTGGGGCAGCAAATCAGCCCCAGCATTTT.

The V and J genes are TRBV6-2 or TRBV6-3 and TRBJ1-2; D may be TRBD1 (6 bases). The CDR3 length is 14 residues. Trimming removed 2 bases from V and 7 bases from J, with 14 bases in between. CDR1 is MNHEY, CDR2 SVGEGT, per germline. CDR3 region: CASSYSQGSLGYTF. CDR3 sequence (DNA): TGTGCCAGCAGTTACAGCCAGGGGTCCCTTGGCTACACCTTC.